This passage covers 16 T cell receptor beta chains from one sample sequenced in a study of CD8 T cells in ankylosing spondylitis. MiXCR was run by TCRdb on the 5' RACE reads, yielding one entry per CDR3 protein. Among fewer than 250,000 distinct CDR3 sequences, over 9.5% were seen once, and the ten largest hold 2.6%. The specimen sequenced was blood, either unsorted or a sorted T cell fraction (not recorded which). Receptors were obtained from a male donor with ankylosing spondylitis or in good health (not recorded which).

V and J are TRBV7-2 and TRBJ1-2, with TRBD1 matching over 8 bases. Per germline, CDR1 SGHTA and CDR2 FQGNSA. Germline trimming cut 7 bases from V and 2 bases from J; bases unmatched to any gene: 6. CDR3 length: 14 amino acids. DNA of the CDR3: TGTGCCAGCACCCCGGACAGGGCGAACTATGGCTACACCTTC. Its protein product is CASTPDRANYGYTF.

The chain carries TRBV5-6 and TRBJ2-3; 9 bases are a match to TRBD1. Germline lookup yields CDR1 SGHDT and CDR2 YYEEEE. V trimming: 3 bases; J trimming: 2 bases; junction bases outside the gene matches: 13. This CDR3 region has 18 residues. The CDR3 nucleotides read TGTGCCAGCAGCTCGCCCCCAGCCGGGACAGGGATCACAGATACGCAGTATTTT. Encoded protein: CASSSPPAGTGITDTQYF. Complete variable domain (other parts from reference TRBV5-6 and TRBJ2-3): DAGVTQSPTHLIKTRGQQVTLRCSPKSGHDTVSWYQQALGQGPQFIFQYYEEEERQRGNFPDRFSGHQFPNYSSELNVNALLLGDSALYLCASSSPPAGTGITDTQYFGPGTRLTVL.

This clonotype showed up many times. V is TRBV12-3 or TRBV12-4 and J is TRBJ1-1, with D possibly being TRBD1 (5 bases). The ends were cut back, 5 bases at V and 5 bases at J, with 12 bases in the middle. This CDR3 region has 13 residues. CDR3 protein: CASSQGRETEAFF. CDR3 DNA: TGTGCCAGCAGTCAGGGCAGGGAAACTGAAGCTTTCTTT.

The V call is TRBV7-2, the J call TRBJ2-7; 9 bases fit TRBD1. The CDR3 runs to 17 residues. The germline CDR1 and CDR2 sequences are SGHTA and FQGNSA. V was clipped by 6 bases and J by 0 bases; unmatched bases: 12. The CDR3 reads CASSYTGTGRSSYEQYF. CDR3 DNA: TGTGCCAGCAGTTACACCGGGACAGGGAGGAGCTCCTACGAGCAGTACTTC.

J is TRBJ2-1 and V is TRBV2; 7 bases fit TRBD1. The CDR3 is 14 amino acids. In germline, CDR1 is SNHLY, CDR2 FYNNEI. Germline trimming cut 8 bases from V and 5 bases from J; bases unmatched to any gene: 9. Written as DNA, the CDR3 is TGTGCCAGCCAGGGGGACAGACTTCACAATGAGCAGTTCTTC. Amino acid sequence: CASQGDRLHNEQFF.

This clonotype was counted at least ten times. CDR3 sequence: CASSFSGLAGDKTGELFF. Written as DNA, the CDR3 is TGTGCCAGCAGTTTTTCCGGACTAGCGGGGGATAAAACCGGGGAGCTGTTTTTT. V usage is TRBV28 and J usage is TRBJ2-2; 13 nucleotides align to TRBD2. CDR3 length: 18 amino acids. The J segment lost 5 bases and the V segment lost 3 bases, leaving 9 bases of the junction unmatched. Germline V gene lookup returns CDR1 MDHEN and CDR2 SYDVKM.

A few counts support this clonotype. As DNA, the CDR3 is TGTGCCAGCAGCTTACAGGAGGAAAGCGCCCAGTACTTC. This encodes CASSLQEESAQYF. The rearrangement links TRBV7-9 to TRBJ2-5; a possible D gene is TRBD2 (5 bases). In germline, CDR1 is SEHNR, CDR2 FQNEAQ (reference sequence). V was pared by 2 bases and J by 9 bases, with 13 bases between. This CDR3 spans 13 amino acids.

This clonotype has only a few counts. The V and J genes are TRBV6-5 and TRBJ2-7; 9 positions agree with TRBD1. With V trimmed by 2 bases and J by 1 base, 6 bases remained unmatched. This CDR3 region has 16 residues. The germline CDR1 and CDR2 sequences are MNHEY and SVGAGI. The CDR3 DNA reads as TGTGCCAGCAGTTACGGGACAGGGACTTCTTCCTACGAGCAGTACTTC. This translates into CASSYGTGTSSYEQYF.

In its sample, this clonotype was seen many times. The CDR3 spells CSASQSYEQYF. In DNA, the CDR3 is TGCAGTGCTAGTCAGAGCTACGAGCAGTACTTC. The rearrangement uses TRBV20-1 and TRBJ2-7, with unresolved D. The CDR3 has 11 residues. The germline V and J ends were trimmed by 3 bases and 3 bases, with 6 bases remaining between them. Germline CDR1 and CDR2: DFQATT and SNEGSKA (reference sequence).

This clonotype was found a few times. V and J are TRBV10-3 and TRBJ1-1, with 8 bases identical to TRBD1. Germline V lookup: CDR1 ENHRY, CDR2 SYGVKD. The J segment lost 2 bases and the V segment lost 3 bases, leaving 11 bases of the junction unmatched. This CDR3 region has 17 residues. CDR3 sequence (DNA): TGTGCCATCAGTGACTCTAAGACCGGACAGGGCAACACTGAAGCTTTCTTT. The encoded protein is CAISDSKTGQGNTEAFF.

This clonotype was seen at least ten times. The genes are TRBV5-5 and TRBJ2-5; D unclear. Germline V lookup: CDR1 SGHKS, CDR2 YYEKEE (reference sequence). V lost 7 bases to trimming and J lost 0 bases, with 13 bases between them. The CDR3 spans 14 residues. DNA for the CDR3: TGTGCCAGCTCCTTGCGTACGGACCAAGAGACCCAGTACTTC. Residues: CASSLRTDQETQYF. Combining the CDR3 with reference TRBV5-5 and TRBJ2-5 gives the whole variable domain DAGVTQSPTHLIKTRGQQVTLRCSPISGHKSVSWYQQVLGQGPQFIFQYYEKEERGRGNFPDRFSARQFPNYSSELNVNALLLGDSALYLCASSLRTDQETQYFGPGTRLLVL.

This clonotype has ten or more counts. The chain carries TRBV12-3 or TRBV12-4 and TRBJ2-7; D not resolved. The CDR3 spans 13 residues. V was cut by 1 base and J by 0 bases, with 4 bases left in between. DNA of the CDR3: TGTGCCAGCAGTTTAGATTTCTCCTACGAGCAGTACTTC. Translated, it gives CASSLDFSYEQYF.

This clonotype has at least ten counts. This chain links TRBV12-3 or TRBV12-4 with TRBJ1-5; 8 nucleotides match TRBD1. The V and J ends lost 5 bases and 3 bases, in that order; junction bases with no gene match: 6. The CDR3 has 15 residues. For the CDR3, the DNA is TGTGCCAGCAGTCTCTCAGGGGGCCTCAATCAGCCCCAGCATTTT. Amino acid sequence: CASSLSGGLNQPQHF.

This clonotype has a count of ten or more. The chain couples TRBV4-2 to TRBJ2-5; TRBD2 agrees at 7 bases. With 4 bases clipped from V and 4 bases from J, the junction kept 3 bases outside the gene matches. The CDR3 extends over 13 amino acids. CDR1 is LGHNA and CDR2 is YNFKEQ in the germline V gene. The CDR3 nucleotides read TGTGCCAGCAGCCCTGGACTAGGAGAGACCCAGTACTTC. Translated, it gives CASSPGLGETQYF.

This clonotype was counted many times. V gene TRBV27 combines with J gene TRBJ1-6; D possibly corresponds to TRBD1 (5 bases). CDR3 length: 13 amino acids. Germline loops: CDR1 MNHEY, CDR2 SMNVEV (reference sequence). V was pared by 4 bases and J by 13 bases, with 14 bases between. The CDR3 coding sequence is TGTGCCAGCAGTTCGATCGAGGAGGGGCCCCTCCACTTT. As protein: CASSSIEEGPLHF.

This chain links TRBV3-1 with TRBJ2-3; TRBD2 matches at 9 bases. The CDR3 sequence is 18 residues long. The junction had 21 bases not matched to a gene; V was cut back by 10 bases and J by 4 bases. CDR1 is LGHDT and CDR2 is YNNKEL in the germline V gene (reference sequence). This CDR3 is CATSQNYVAGGPSDTQYF. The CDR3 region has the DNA TGTGCCACCTCCCAAAATTACGTGGCGGGAGGGCCATCAGATACGCAGTATTTT.